The subject of this entry is one TCR beta chain. Its antigen is still unknown. Libraries were prepared by immunoSEQ multiplex PCR; TCRdb keeps only in-frame clonotypes and omits some of them. The repertoire holds some 21,000 clones, with approximately 80% as singletons. These data come from a study of somatic mutations in cytotoxic T cells in rheumatoid arthritis. For the study at large: Patient blood, roughly 33 ml in EDTA, was obtained immediately after diagnosis and prior to the start of any treatment. Study-level findings and limits: Between rheumatoid arthritis patients and age-matched healthy controls, CD8+ T-cell clonality showed no significant difference. What antigens the expanded CD8+ clones targeted remained unknown.

V lost 0 bases and J lost 9, with 12 bases in between. The CDR3 length is 14 residues. CDR1 is SGHNT and CDR2 is YENEEA in the germline V gene. Using positive magnetic bead selection on an AutoMACS, CD4+ and CD8+ cells were isolated, after which their purity was checked by flow cytometry. This receptor was taken from an adult with rheumatoid arthritis. V is TRBV11-3 and J is TRBJ2-1; D gene ambiguous. Material for sequencing was CD8+ T cells sorted from blood. CDR3 region: CASSLEGRGSEQFF. CDR3 sequence (DNA): TGTGCCAGCAGCTTAGAGGGCCGCGGAAGTGAGCAGTTCTTC.